The 26 T cell receptor beta chains reported below all come from one sample, sequenced in a study of regulatory T cells in long-lasting Graves disease. HTBI primers from iRepertoire and Arm-PCR of CDR3 regions yielded the TCR beta libraries. TCRdb fed the multiplex PCR reads into MiXCR, producing one record per CDR3 protein. The sample has around 460,000 distinct CDR3 sequences; around a fifth are singletons. Time point in this sample: persistent/refractory GD, antithyroid drugs over 5 years with positive TRAb. PBMCs were the source of the RNA used for TCR sequencing. This material consisted of peripheral blood mononuclear cells (PBMCs), taken when the disease was refractory, from a patient treated with antithyroid drugs. All receptors derive from a female donor with Graves disease.

Only a few counts were recorded for this clonotype. V usage is TRBV20-1 and J usage is TRBJ1-1; D is possibly TRBD1 (6 bases). Between the trimmed V and J ends, which lost 5 bases and 3 bases, there was a span of 16 bases. The germline CDR1 and CDR2 sequences are DFQATT and SNEGSKA (reference sequence). CDR3 length: 14 residues. The CDR3 DNA reads TGCAGTGCTGCCCAGGGGTCCCAGGACACTGAAGCTTTCTTT. Its translation is CSAAQGSQDTEAFF.

In its sample, this clonotype was seen a few times. The chain couples TRBV10-3 to TRBJ2-2, with TRBD1 identical over 7 bases. V was pared by 4 bases and J by 4 bases, with 6 bases of the junction left unmatched. The length of the CDR3 is 15 residues. Germline V lookup: CDR1 ENHRY, CDR2 SYGVKD. The CDR3 reads CAISGRQGSTGELFF. CDR3 coding DNA: TGTGCCATCAGTGGAAGACAGGGTAGCACCGGGGAGCTGTTTTTT.

This clonotype has only one observation. The chain is built from TRBV20-1 and TRBJ2-5; TRBD2 aligns across 11 bases. The CDR3 sequence is 16 residues long. Germline trimming cut 7 bases from V and 4 bases from J; bases unmatched to any gene: 14. The germline V gene encodes CDR1 DFQATT and CDR2 SNEGSKA (reference sequence). The CDR3 is CSVIQFRTSGGETQYF. The DNA for the CDR3 is TGCAGTGTGATCCAGTTTCGAACTAGCGGGGGAGAGACCCAGTACTTC.

The chain joins TRBV6-2 or TRBV6-3 to TRBJ1-6; D is undetermined. The CDR3 consists of 14 residues. CDR1 and CDR2 from the germline V gene are MNHEY and SVGEGT. The ends were cut back, 8 bases at V and 0 bases at J, with 8 bases in the middle. The CDR3 sequence: CASVESSYNSPLHF. The CDR3 nucleotides read TGTGCCAGCGTAGAGAGCTCCTATAATTCACCCCTCCACTTT.

This clonotype was found once. This clone may be a read error of a much larger clone one base away. The J gene is TRBJ1-2, the V gene TRBV2; 7 nucleotides agree with TRBD1. The CDR3 loop spans 13 amino acids. Germline CDR1 SNHLY, CDR2 FYNNEI. The CDR3 spells CASSTGAGYGCTF. The CDR3 DNA reads as TGTGCCAGCAGTACAGGGGCAGGGTATGGCTGCACCTTC.

This clonotype was recorded a few times. The V call is TRBV11-2, the J call TRBJ1-1; D is undetermined. The germline V and J ends were trimmed by 4 bases and 2 bases, with 8 bases remaining between them. Germline CDR1 SGHAT, CDR2 FQNNGV. The CDR3 totals 13 residues. The CDR3 DNA sequence: TGTGCCAGCAGCTCCAAACGCAACACTGAAGCTTTCTTT. Amino acid sequence: CASSSKRNTEAFF. Based on the CDR3 plus reference TRBV11-2 and TRBJ1-1, the full variable domain is EAGVAQSPRYKIIEKRQSVAFWCNPISGHATLYWYQQILGQGPKLLIQFQNNGVVDDSQLPKDRFSAERLKGVDSTLKIQPAKLEDSAVYLCASSSKRNTEAFFGQGTRLTVV.

This clonotype has a handful of counts. The CDR3 region is CASRFMPSGREEQYF. CDR3 bases: TGTGCCAGCAGATTTATGCCTAGCGGGAGAGAGGAGCAGTACTTC. This rearrangement joins TRBV27 to TRBJ2-7; 10 positions match TRBD2. There are 15 residues in the CDR3. The germline CDR1 and CDR2 sequences are MNHEY and SMNVEV (reference sequence). V shed 6 bases, J shed 7 bases, and the junction held 12 bases outside the gene matches.

This chain's CDR3 is CSVHTFGSYEQYF. The CDR3 DNA follows: TGCAGCGTCCACACCTTTGGTTCCTACGAGCAGTACTTC. The chain employs TRBV29-1 and TRBJ2-7; no firm D call. CDR1 SQVTM and CDR2 ANQGSEA come from the germline V gene. The CDR3 loop spans 13 amino acids. V was cut by 6 bases and J by 1 base, with 13 bases left in between.

In its sample, this clonotype was seen a few times. The V call is TRBV6-1, the J call TRBJ1-5, with D perhaps TRBD1 (6 bases). This CDR3 comprises 15 residues. The ends were cut back, 8 bases at V and 3 bases at J, with 17 bases in the middle. Germline CDR1 and CDR2: MNHNS and SASEGT. The CDR3 here is CASRPRTASNQPQHF. The CDR3 coding sequence is TGTGCCAGCCGACCCCGGACAGCCTCCAATCAGCCCCAGCATTTT.

The chain joins TRBV24-1 to TRBJ2-7; weak D call: TRBD2 (6 bases). The CDR3 loop spans 14 amino acids. In germline, CDR1 is KGHDR, CDR2 SFDVKD. V lost 9 bases and J lost 4, with 18 bases in between. CDR3 bases: TGTGCCACCTCTCCGGGCGGGATGGCATACGAGCAGTACTTC. Protein: CATSPGGMAYEQYF.

V gene TRBV7-2 combines with J gene TRBJ1-2; tentative D call: TRBD1 (6 bases). The germline V and J ends were trimmed by 3 bases and 4 bases, with 12 bases remaining between them. CDR3 length equals 14 residues. The germline V gene encodes CDR1 SGHTA and CDR2 FQGNSA. The DNA for the CDR3 is TGTGCCAGCAGCTTCCCGGGGGGGGCCTATGGCTACACCTTC. Translated, it gives CASSFPGGAYGYTF.

This clonotype was detected ten times or more. V and J are TRBV2 and TRBJ1-1; 8 bases are shared with TRBD1. V gave up 7 bases and J gave up 11 bases; unmatched junction bases: 9. This CDR3 is 12 amino acids long. Per the germline V gene, CDR1 is SNHLY and CDR2 is FYNNEI. CDR3 sequence reads: CASTLTGEGAFF. The CDR3, as DNA: TGTGCCAGCACCTTGACAGGGGAAGGGGCTTTCTTT.

The V call is TRBV9, the J call TRBJ2-7; D remains unclear. Trimming removed 0 bases at V and 7 bases at J, with 5 bases between. Germline CDR1 and CDR2: SGDLS and YYNGEE. The CDR3 loop spans 11 amino acids. The CDR3 loop is CASSVGKEQYF. The CDR3, as DNA: TGTGCCAGCAGCGTAGGAAAGGAGCAGTACTTC.

This chain joins TRBV6-5 and TRBJ2-2; no firm D call. This CDR3 is 14 amino acids long. Trimming removed 2 bases from V and 3 bases from J, with 7 bases in between. Germline-derived CDR1 and CDR2 are MNHEY and SVGAGI. As DNA, the CDR3 is TGTGCCAGCAGTTACGGGCAGTACACCGGGGAGCTGTTTTTT. It encodes CASSYGQYTGELFF.

The gene calls are TRBV25-1 and TRBJ1-6, with 10 bases aligning to TRBD1. The CDR3 is 14 amino acids. Unmatched junction bases numbered 3, after V lost 4 bases and J lost 9 bases. Germline CDR1 MGHDK, CDR2 SYGVNS. Written as DNA, the CDR3 is TGTGCCAGCAGTGGCGGGACAGGGGTTTCACCCCTCCACTTT. This sequence encodes CASSGGTGVSPLHF.

In its sample, this clonotype was seen a few times. The chain combines TRBV7-9 with TRBJ2-6, with 7 positions matching TRBD1. Germline values: CDR1 SEHNR, CDR2 FQNEAQ (reference sequence). The CDR3 runs to 19 residues. J lost 0 bases, V lost 6 bases, and 14 bases had no gene match. This chain's CDR3 is CASRPPLQGRHSGANVLTF. CDR3 DNA sequence: TGTGCCAGCAGACCACCGCTACAGGGGAGACACTCTGGGGCCAACGTCCTGACTTTC.

A few counts support this clonotype. This rearrangement joins TRBV20-1 to TRBJ1-1; D perhaps matches TRBD1 (5 bases). This CDR3 is built from 12 residues. From germline, CDR1 is DFQATT and CDR2 SNEGSKA (reference sequence). The V end lost 7 bases, the J end lost 1 base, and 10 bases lay between the germline ends. CDR3 nucleotides: TGCAGTGATTTGGGGGGGAACACTGAAGCTTTCTTT. This encodes CSDLGGNTEAFF.

As for this clonotype: Germline is not matched at one junction end, which may reflect a read error. The chain has TRBV28 and TRBJ2-5; D call uncertain. The V gene's germline CDR1 is MDHEN and CDR2 SYDVKM. The CDR3 sequence is 13 residues long. The CDR3 sequence: CASSPLSQEAQYF. Here the CDR3 DNA reads TGTGCCAGCTCTCCACTATCCCAAGAGGCCCAGTACTTC.

Notes on this clonotype: It may be a read error: a sequence one base away is much more abundant. The V and J genes are TRBV11-2 and TRBJ1-1; D not certain. Germline-derived CDR1 and CDR2 are SGHAT and FQNNGV. CDR3 length equals 14 residues. In nucleotides, the CDR3 is TGTGCCGGCAGCCTTGCAGGTTTTATCACTGAAGCTTTCTTT. The encoded protein is CAGSLAGFITEAFF.

As for this clonotype: This could be a read error, since a much larger clone is one nucleotide away. CDR3 nucleotides: TGTGCCACCAGTGATTGGGACTCTACGCTCTGCTACGAGCAGTACTTC. Protein sequence: CATSDWDSTLCYEQYF. The chain is built from TRBV24-1 and TRBJ2-7; tentative D call: TRBD2 (6 bases). In germline, CDR1 is KGHDR, CDR2 SFDVKD. The CDR3 loop spans 16 amino acids. V was trimmed by 2 bases and J by 3 bases, leaving 16 bases between them.

V is TRBV6-1 and J is TRBJ1-5, with D possibly matching TRBD1 (5 bases). The ends were cut back, 6 bases at V and 6 bases at J, with 15 bases in the middle. Looked up from germline, CDR1 is MNHNS and CDR2 is SASEGT. This CDR3 region has 14 residues. The CDR3 sequence is CASRLGDPSQPQHF. The CDR3 DNA sequence: TGTGCCAGCAGGTTGGGGGACCCTTCTCAGCCCCAGCATTTT.

This clonotype was counted at least ten times. The CDR3 nucleotides are TGTGCCAGCACCGTGGGGGGAGGGTCTTACGAGCAGTACTTC. Amino acid sequence: CASTVGGGSYEQYF. The chain uses TRBV6-1 and TRBJ2-7; TRBD2 matches 7 bases. This CDR3 has 14 residues. J was trimmed by 4 bases and V by 7 bases; bases with no gene match: 10. The germline gives CDR1 MNHNS, CDR2 SASEGT.

The J gene is TRBJ1-1, the V gene TRBV6-1; D might be TRBD1 (5 bases). Germline assignment: CDR1 MNHNS and CDR2 SASEGT. CDR3 length equals 13 residues. With 6 bases removed from V and 5 bases from J, the gap between germline ends came to 13 bases. The CDR3 is CASSPQDMTEAFF. In DNA form, the CDR3 reads TGTGCCAGCAGCCCTCAGGACATGACTGAAGCTTTCTTT.

With respect to this clonotype: A much larger clone lies a single base off, so this may be a read error. Since the CDR3 does not end with the conserved phenylalanine or tryptophan, this likely comes from a read error. This chain joins TRBV12-3 or TRBV12-4 and TRBJ2-7; D is perhaps TRBD1 (6 bases). Trimming took 6 bases from V and 3 from J, leaving 15 bases between them. The length of the CDR3 is 14 residues. Here the CDR3 reads CASSPQTGRYEQYS. The CDR3 DNA reads TGTGCCAGCAGCCCGCAGACAGGCCGCTACGAGCAGTACTCC.

At least ten counts were recorded for this clonotype. The rearrangement joins TRBV12-5 to TRBJ1-2; no firm D call. V was trimmed by 1 base and J by 6 bases, leaving 9 bases between them. Germline V CDR1 and CDR2: LGHNT, FRNRAP. The CDR3 sequence is 13 residues long. DNA for the CDR3: TGTGCTAGTGGTTTGGCCGGTCAGGATGGCTACACCTTC. The encoded protein is CASGLAGQDGYTF.

In this sample, this clonotype turned up many times. The chain employs TRBV28 and TRBJ2-5; 7 nucleotides match TRBD1. Unmatched junction bases numbered 12, after V lost 4 bases and J lost 4 bases. CDR1 and CDR2 from the germline V gene are MDHEN and SYDVKM. The CDR3 loop spans 16 amino acids. As DNA, the CDR3 is TGTGCCAGCAGTTCCGGACAGGACTTGACCGGAGAGACCCAGTACTTC. Translating gives CASSSGQDLTGETQYF. Drawing the rest from reference TRBV28 and TRBJ2-5, the complete variable domain is DVKVTQSSRYLVKRTGEKVFLECVQDMDHENMFWYRQDPGLGLRLIYFSYDVKMKEKGDIPEGYSVSREKKERFSLILESASTNQTSMYLCASSSGQDLTGETQYFGPGTRLLVL.